The T cell receptor (beta chain) described here comes from a study of shared clonotypes between healthy human individuals. The authors divided CD4+ cells into CD45RA+ naive and CD45RA-negative memory subsets. The method was immunoSEQ multiplex PCR; TCRdb's version includes in-frame clones alone and lacks a portion of them. Of about 2.4 million clones listed, more than 90% are singletons. This clone occurred once. Germline CDR1 and CDR2: SEHNR and FQNEAQ (reference sequence). This CDR3 spans 15 amino acids. V was pared by 5 bases and J by 0 bases, with 2 bases of the junction left unmatched. The origin of this receptor is a man between 18 and 29 years old in good health. The chain carries TRBV7-9 and TRBJ1-5; 9 bases are shared with TRBD1. Input material: naive CD4+ T cells sorted from blood. The sample's subset: CD45RA+ positively selected. This CDR3 is CASSPGQGSNQPQHF. Here the CDR3 DNA reads TGTGCCAGCAGCCCGGGACAGGGTAGCAATCAGCCCCAGCATTTT.